This T cell receptor beta chain was recovered during a study of regulatory T cells in long-lasting Graves disease. About the study: It was over 5 years of antithyroid drugs, with positive TSH receptor antibodies, that meant persistent Graves' disease. General study findings and limits: Among the persistent patients, 2,741 public clonotypes were shared, more than the 966 shared among new patients. TRBV28 was favored in persistent disease, as were TRBJ1-2 and TRBJ2-5.

Concerning this clonotype: The antigen is not known. An end of the junction does not agree with germline; a read error may underlie this.

Relying on iRepertoire HTBI primers and Arm-PCR of CDR3 regions, the team built TCR beta libraries. Each CDR3 protein is one row after TCRdb ran MiXCR on the multiplex PCR reads. The sample yields some 450,000 distinct CDR3 sequences, less than 25% seen once. There are 14 residues in the CDR3. The V gene's germline CDR1 is MNHEY and CDR2 SMNVEV (reference sequence). Time point: persistent/refractory GD, antithyroid drugs over 5 years with positive TRAb. The TCR library used RNA extracted from PBMCs. This chain connects TRBV27 to TRBJ1-4; D is undetermined. The clonotype was recovered from a female donor with Graves disease. Here the sequenced sample was peripheral blood mononuclear cells (PBMCs), taken when the disease was refractory, from a patient treated with antithyroid drugs. The CDR3 DNA follows: TGTGCCGGCAGTTTAACGGTCACTAATGAAAAACTGTTTTTT. Protein sequence: CAGSLTVTNEKLFF. The whole variable domain, filled in from reference TRBV27 and TRBJ1-4, reads EAQVTQNPRYLITVTGKKLTVTCSQNMNHEYMSWYRQDPGLGLRQIYYSMNVEVTDKGDVPEGYKVSRKEKRNFPLILESPSPNQTSLYFCAGSLTVTNEKLFFGSGTQLSVL.